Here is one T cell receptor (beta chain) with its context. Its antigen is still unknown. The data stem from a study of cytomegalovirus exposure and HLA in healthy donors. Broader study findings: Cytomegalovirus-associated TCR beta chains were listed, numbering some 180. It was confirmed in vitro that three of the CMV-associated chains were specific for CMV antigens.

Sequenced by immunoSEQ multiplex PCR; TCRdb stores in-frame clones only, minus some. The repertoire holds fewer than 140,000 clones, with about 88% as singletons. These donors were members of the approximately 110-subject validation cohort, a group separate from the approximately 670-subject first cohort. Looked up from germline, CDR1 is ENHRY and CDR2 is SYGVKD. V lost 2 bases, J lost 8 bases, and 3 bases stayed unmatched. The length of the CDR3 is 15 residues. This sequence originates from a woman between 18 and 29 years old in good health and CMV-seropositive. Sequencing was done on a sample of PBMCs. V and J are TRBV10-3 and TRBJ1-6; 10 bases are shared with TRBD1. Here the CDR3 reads CAISEGQGVHSPLHF. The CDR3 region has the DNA TGTGCCATCAGTGAGGGACAGGGGGTTCATTCACCCCTCCACTTT.